This passage covers 24 T cell receptor beta chains from one sample sequenced in a study of PD-1 blockade in mismatch repair-deficient tumors. Assay used: immunoSEQ multiplex PCR; TCRdb lists only in-frame clones, some missing. The sample consists of tens of thousands of clones, roughly 80% of them appearing once. Sequenced here: peripheral blood, sampled 44 weeks after starting pembrolizumab. These receptors were taken from an adult with mismatch repair-deficient cancer.

In its sample, this clone was seen once. V gene TRBV7-3 combines with J gene TRBJ2-2; D is ambiguous. Trimming left V 2 bases short and J 4 bases short, with 2 bases between. In germline, CDR1 is SGHTA, CDR2 FQGTGA. The CDR3 runs 12 residues. The CDR3 reads CASSLGTGELFF. CDR3 in DNA: TGTGCCAGCAGCTTAGGCACCGGGGAGCTGTTTTTT.

The chain carries TRBV5-1 and TRBJ2-6, with TRBD1 as a possible D gene (5 bases). The germline V gene encodes CDR1 SGHRS and CDR2 YFSETQ. Trimming took off 0 bases at V and 0 bases at J, with 16 bases between the two ends. The CDR3 spans 19 residues. CDR3 bases: TGCGCCAGCAGCTTGGTCTTGTTTGGGGCGTTCTCTGGGGCCAACGTCCTGACTTTC. It yields the protein CASSLVLFGAFSGANVLTF.

The chain links TRBV10-3 to TRBJ1-2, with D possibly matching TRBD1 (5 bases). The V gene's germline CDR1 is ENHRY and CDR2 SYGVKD. V shed 7 bases and J shed 10 bases, with 16 bases lying between them. The CDR3 sequence is 12 residues long. CDR3 in amino acids: CAIKPGGEDYTF. As DNA, the CDR3 is TGTGCCATCAAGCCGGGGGGTGAGGACTACACCTTC.

The chain uses TRBV20-1 and TRBJ1-2; tentative D call: TRBD1 (5 bases). CDR1 and CDR2 from the germline V gene are DFQATT and SNEGSKA (reference sequence). Trimming took 6 bases from V and 7 from J, leaving 6 bases between them. CDR3 length: 9 amino acids. The DNA for the CDR3 is TGCAGTGCAGGGGTTGGCTACACCTTC. This translates into CSAGVGYTF.

The rearrangement uses TRBV7-8 and TRBJ2-1; D perhaps matches TRBD1 (6 bases). The CDR3 is 12 residues long. The V end was cut by 6 bases, the J end by 8 bases, with 11 bases between. Germline CDR1 reads SGHVS; CDR2 reads FQNEAQ. The CDR3 bases are TGTGCCAGCAGGGGGGCGGGTGATGAGCAGTTCTTC. Translating it yields CASRGAGDEQFF.

This clone was observed a handful of times. The chain combines TRBV6-6 with TRBJ1-3; no clear D gene. This CDR3 is built from 12 residues. V lost 6 bases and J lost 0, with 3 bases in between. Germline V gene data show CDR1 as MNHNY and CDR2 as SVGAGI (reference sequence). The CDR3 coding sequence is TGTGCCAGCAGGTTCTCTGGAAACACCATATATTTT. Its protein is CASRFSGNTIYF.

Here the CDR3 reads CASSKGGGGNYGYTF. CDR3 nucleotides: TGTGCCAGTAGTAAAGGCGGAGGGGGCAACTATGGCTACACCTTC. The chain joins TRBV19 to TRBJ1-2; 7 bases line up with TRBD1. In germline, CDR1 is LNHDA, CDR2 SQIVND (reference sequence). The V and J ends lost 4 bases and 2 bases, in that order; junction bases with no gene match: 7. This CDR3 comprises 15 residues.

The chain has TRBV7-2 and TRBJ2-7; D possibly corresponds to TRBD2 (6 bases). The CDR3 loop spans 13 amino acids. V was clipped by 3 bases and J by 7 bases, with 13 bases between them. The germline gives CDR1 SGHTA, CDR2 FQGNSA. The CDR3 sequence: CASSLEGLGEQYF. CDR3 nucleotide sequence: TGTGCCAGCAGCTTGGAGGGGTTGGGAGAGCAGTACTTC.

A few counts support this clone. V gene TRBV18 combines with J gene TRBJ1-2, with no clear D. V lost 5 bases, J lost 1 base, and 5 bases lay in between. The CDR3 spans 12 residues. Germline-derived CDR1 and CDR2 are KGHSH and LQKENI. CDR3 region: CASSTINYGYTF. The CDR3 DNA is TGTGCCAGCTCAACCATTAACTATGGCTACACCTTC.

This sequence joins TRBV6-6 and TRBJ1-1, with D unclear. Trimming removed 5 bases from V and 1 base from J, with 2 bases in between. This CDR3 comprises 11 residues. CDR1 MNHNY and CDR2 SVGAGI come from the germline V gene (reference sequence). The CDR3 spells CASSGNTEAFF. The CDR3 DNA sequence: TGTGCCAGCAGTGGGAACACTGAAGCTTTCTTT.

The CDR3 DNA follows: TGCGCCAGCAGCTCCGGCGGGGCAGGTCTCTCTGGAAACACCATATATTTT. Protein: CASSSGGAGLSGNTIYF. This chain uses TRBV5-1 with TRBJ1-3; possible D gene TRBD1, 5 bases. Between the trimmed V and J ends, which lost 3 bases and 0 bases, there was a span of 16 bases. The CDR3 covers 17 residues. Germline CDR1 is SGHRS and CDR2 is YFSETQ.

This clone was seen only once. CDR3 sequence: CASSVSPGTGSELFF. CDR3 sequence (DNA): TGTGCCAGCAGCGTCAGTCCCGGGACAGGGTCGGAGCTGTTTTTT. V usage is TRBV9 and J usage is TRBJ2-2, with 9 bases identical to TRBD1. Per the germline V gene, CDR1 is SGDLS and CDR2 is YYNGEE. The CDR3 has 15 amino acids. The ends lost 2 bases at V and 10 bases at J; junction bases unmatched: 9.

DNA of the CDR3: TGTGCCAGCGGCTCATTTAGCACAGATACGCAGTATTTT. Protein product: CASGSFSTDTQYF. The chain links TRBV6-1 to TRBJ2-3, with D unresolved. In germline, CDR1 is MNHNS, CDR2 SASEGT. Trimming left V 8 bases short and J 0 bases short, with 9 bases between. The CDR3 runs 13 residues.

This clone was counted a few times. This chain connects TRBV7-2 to TRBJ2-7, with 11 nucleotides matching TRBD1. Looked up from germline, CDR1 is SGHTA and CDR2 is FQGNSA. V dropped 5 bases and J dropped 4; count of bases not matched to a gene: 4. The CDR3 runs 14 residues. For the CDR3, the DNA is TGTGCCAGCAGCACCGGACAGGGGGCATACGAGCAGTACTTC. Translated: CASSTGQGAYEQYF.

The DNA for the CDR3 is TGTGCCAGCAGGGTACAGGGGCCTTATGGCTACACCTTC. It yields the protein CASRVQGPYGYTF. The rearrangement links TRBV27 to TRBJ1-2; TRBD1 agrees at 7 bases. The CDR3 is 13 residues long. The V gene end was trimmed by 6 bases and the J gene end by 5 bases; junction bases not matched to a gene: 6. Germline assignment: CDR1 MNHEY and CDR2 SMNVEV (reference sequence).

In its sample, this clone was seen a few times. The chain carries TRBV5-4 and TRBJ1-2; 9 bases map to TRBD1. The trim removed 1 base at V and 7 bases at J, leaving 5 bases unmatched. Germline lookup yields CDR1 SGHNT and CDR2 YYREEE (reference sequence). The CDR3 extends over 14 amino acids. This CDR3 is CASSLTTGGFGYTF. The CDR3 DNA reads as TGTGCCAGCAGCTTGACCACAGGGGGCTTTGGCTACACCTTC.

The chain couples TRBV30 to TRBJ2-3; a weak D match, TRBD2 (5 bases). This CDR3 region has 15 residues. Trimming cost V 1 base and J 0 bases, with 11 bases left between them. Germline V lookup: CDR1 GTSNPN, CDR2 SVGIG (reference sequence). CDR3 loop: CAWSAGAGSTDTQYF. CDR3 sequence (DNA): TGTGCCTGGAGTGCGGGTGCGGGTAGCACAGATACGCAGTATTTT.

This clone was detected many times. This chain joins TRBV10-3 and TRBJ2-7; the D call may be TRBD1 or TRBD2 (5 bases each). V was clipped by 4 bases and J by 1 base, with 14 bases between them. Germline V lookup: CDR1 ENHRY, CDR2 SYGVKD. The CDR3 extends over 15 amino acids. In nucleotides, the CDR3 is TGTGCCATCAGTGGGGGCTGGGGGTCATCCTACGAGCAGTACTTC. This encodes CAISGGWGSSYEQYF.

Of note for this clone: This sample includes further DNA sequences coding for the same CDR3. The rearrangement uses TRBV5-1 and TRBJ2-1; D is possibly TRBD2 (5 bases). The CDR3 is made up of 12 amino acids. Germline CDR1 reads SGHRS; CDR2 reads YFSETQ. Deletions cut 0 bases from V and 7 bases from J, with 5 bases between. For the CDR3, the DNA is TGCGCCAGCAGCTTGGGCGGGAATGAGCAGTTCTTC. The encoded protein is CASSLGGNEQFF.

V gene TRBV6-6 combines with J gene TRBJ1-1; D is possibly TRBD1 (5 bases). The CDR3 runs to 11 residues. V was cut by 2 bases and J by 11 bases, with 9 bases left in between. The germline V gene encodes CDR1 MNHNY and CDR2 SVGAGI (reference sequence). The CDR3 nucleotides are TGTGCCAGCAGTTACGGAGGGGAGGCTTTCTTT. Protein: CASSYGGEAFF.

The chain carries TRBV4-1 and TRBJ1-2, with a tentative D call TRBD1 (5 bases). Germline CDR1 is MGHRA and CDR2 is YSYEKL. The V gene lost 1 base and the J gene lost 4 bases, with 13 bases spanning the gap. The CDR3 is made up of 15 amino acids. The CDR3 region has the DNA TGCGCCAGCAGCCAAGCAAACAGGCTTGGCTATGGCTACACCTTC. It translates to CASSQANRLGYGYTF.

The chain carries TRBV20-1 and TRBJ1-2; TRBD1 might be the D (6 bases). The germline gives CDR1 DFQATT, CDR2 SNEGSKA (reference sequence). The CDR3 extends over 11 amino acids. V was pared by 3 bases and J by 6 bases, with 8 bases between. The DNA of the CDR3 is TGCAGTGCTAGTTACAGGGATGGCTACACCTTC. Protein product: CSASYRDGYTF.

The chain is built from TRBV6-1 and TRBJ2-2; 7 nucleotides match TRBD2. The germline V gene has CDR1 MNHNS and CDR2 SASEGT. The CDR3 contains 15 residues. The V gene end was trimmed by 4 bases and the J gene end by 1 base; junction bases not matched to a gene: 3. CDR3 protein: CASSASSGNTGELFF. As DNA, the CDR3 is TGTGCCAGCAGTGCGTCTAGCGGGAACACCGGGGAGCTGTTTTTT.

The chain employs TRBV21-1 and TRBJ1-1; TRBD1 was called by the table and not checked on the DNA. TRBV21-1 is a pseudogene. This CDR3 is 15 amino acids long. CDR3 protein: CASSKWLWDMTLAFF. CDR3 nucleotides: TGTGCCAGCAGCAAATGGTTGTGGGACATGACGTTGGCTTTCTTT.